What follows are 28 T cell receptor beta chains derived from one specimen sequenced in a study of shared clonotypes between healthy human individuals. The method was immunoSEQ multiplex PCR; TCRdb's version includes in-frame clones alone and lacks a portion of them. The sample gives approximately 2.1 million clones, 80% to 95% of which show up once; roughly 0.36% is in the top ten. The sequenced sample consisted of naive CD4+ T cells from PBMCs. Stated subset: CD45RA+ positively selected. The receptors stem from a man aged 18 to 30 in good health. Some clones in this sample may be carry-over from other donors' samples.

This clone has only one observation. The same CDR3 can be traced to other DNA sequences in this sample. The rearrangement joins TRBV18 to TRBJ2-5; unclear D gene. The germline V gene has CDR1 KGHSH and CDR2 LQKENI. This CDR3 spans 12 amino acids. V was cut by 3 bases and J by 1 base, with 3 bases left in between. The CDR3 DNA follows: TGTGCCAGCTCACCTTCCCAAGAGACCCAGTACTTC. Protein product: CASSPSQETQYF.

The chain is built from TRBV7-6 and TRBJ1-4, with 9 bases lining up with TRBD1. Germline CDR1 reads SGHVS; CDR2 reads FNYEAQ. J gave up 6 bases and V 5 bases, and 7 bases lay outside the gene matches. The CDR3 runs 15 residues. The CDR3: CASSLRQGVYEKLFF. The CDR3 DNA is TGTGCCAGCAGCCTCCGACAGGGGGTATATGAAAAACTGTTTTTT.

Here the CDR3 reads CASTAANKGTYEQYF. DNA of the CDR3: TGTGCCAGCACCGCGGCAAACAAGGGGACCTACGAGCAGTACTTC. The V call is TRBV28, the J call TRBJ2-7; D might be TRBD1 (5 bases). This CDR3 spans 15 amino acids. CDR1 is MDHEN, CDR2 SYDVKM, per germline. With 7 bases removed from V and 2 bases from J, the gap between germline ends came to 18 bases.

The V and J genes are TRBV27 and TRBJ2-1; tentatively, D is TRBD1 (5 bases). The CDR3 covers 12 residues. The germline V and J ends were trimmed by 3 bases and 12 bases, with 12 bases remaining between them. The germline gives CDR1 MNHEY, CDR2 SMNVEV (reference sequence). CDR3 DNA sequence: TGTGCCAGCAGTTTCCCCGGAACAGGGCAGTTCTTC. Its translation is CASSFPGTGQFF.

The rearrangement links TRBV6-7 to TRBJ1-4; 7 bases agree with TRBD1. TRBV6-7 has ORF status, its function being uncertain. The CDR3 is 16 amino acids. With 4 bases clipped from V and 0 bases from J, the junction kept 5 bases outside the gene matches. The CDR3 region has the DNA TGTGCCAGCAGTTCGCGGGACAGTGCAACTAATGAAAAACTGTTTTTT. It is translated as CASSSRDSATNEKLFF.

The chain uses TRBV11-2 and TRBJ1-3, with TRBD1 identical over 8 bases. The CDR3 runs 19 residues. Germline assignment: CDR1 SGHAT and CDR2 FQNNGV. V shed 4 bases, J shed 2 bases, and the junction held 16 bases outside the gene matches. In nucleotides, the CDR3 is TGTGCCAGCAGCTCCCTGGACAGGGTTCTTCGGATCGCTGGAAACACCATATATTTT. Translating gives CASSSLDRVLRIAGNTIYF. Combining the CDR3 with reference TRBV11-2 and TRBJ1-3 gives the whole variable domain EAGVAQSPRYKIIEKRQSVAFWCNPISGHATLYWYQQILGQGPKLLIQFQNNGVVDDSQLPKDRFSAERLKGVDSTLKIQPAKLEDSAVYLCASSSLDRVLRIAGNTIYFGEGSWLTVV.

A remark on this clone: Other nucleotide sequences in the sample specify the same CDR3. CDR3 loop: CASSPTGTNTEAFF. The CDR3 DNA reads as TGCGCCAGCAGCCCGACAGGTACTAACACTGAAGCTTTCTTT. This sequence joins TRBV5-1 and TRBJ1-1, with D possibly TRBD1 on 6 matching bases. The length of the CDR3 is 14 residues. V dropped 4 bases and J dropped 2 bases, with 12 bases sitting between them. Germline V gene sequence: CDR1 SGHRS, CDR2 YFSETQ. Full variable domain (remainder filled in from reference TRBV5-1 and TRBJ1-1): KAGVTQTPRYLIKTRGQQVTLSCSPISGHRSVSWYQQTPGQGLQFLFEYFSETQRNKGNFPGRFSGRQFSNSRSEMNVSTLELGDSALYLCASSPTGTNTEAFFGQGTRLTVV.

The V and J genes are TRBV5-1 and TRBJ2-1, with 11 bases fitting TRBD2. With 5 bases clipped from V and 4 bases from J, the junction kept 5 bases outside the gene matches. Germline CDR1 is SGHRS and CDR2 is YFSETQ. The CDR3 spans 15 residues. This CDR3 is CASSALAGEYNEQFF. The CDR3, as DNA: TGCGCCAGCAGTGCACTAGCGGGGGAATACAATGAGCAGTTCTTC. Full variable domain (outside the CDR3, taken from reference TRBV5-1 and TRBJ2-1): KAGVTQTPRYLIKTRGQQVTLSCSPISGHRSVSWYQQTPGQGLQFLFEYFSETQRNKGNFPGRFSGRQFSNSRSEMNVSTLELGDSALYLCASSALAGEYNEQFFGPGTRLTVL.

CDR3 loop: CASSLGSPGAGNTIYF. The CDR3 DNA reads TGTGCCAGCAGCTTAGGGTCCCCAGGCGCTGGAAACACCATATATTTT. The chain combines TRBV11-2 with TRBJ1-3; D is unresolved. The CDR3 has 16 residues. V gave up 1 base and J gave up 2 bases, with 12 bases separating them. Germline values: CDR1 SGHAT, CDR2 FQNNGV.

This clone was seen a handful of times. V usage is TRBV29-1 and J usage is TRBJ1-2; D gene ambiguous. From germline, CDR1 is SQVTM and CDR2 ANQGSEA. Trimming removed 3 bases from V and 0 bases from J, with 5 bases in between. The CDR3 is 12 residues long. CDR3 nucleotide sequence: TGCAGCGTTGAGGACGCTAACTATGGCTACACCTTC. Its translation is CSVEDANYGYTF.

This chain joins TRBV5-4 and TRBJ2-3; the match to TRBD2 covers 9 bases. J lost 6 bases, V lost 4 bases, and 6 bases had no gene match. Germline-derived CDR1 and CDR2 are SGHNT and YYREEE (reference sequence). The CDR3 has 14 amino acids. CDR3 DNA: TGTGCCAGCAGCATTAGCGGGAGTGGTGATACGCAGTATTTT. As protein: CASSISGSGDTQYF.

The chain couples TRBV6-5 to TRBJ2-5, with D perhaps matching TRBD2 (6 bases). The CDR3 length is 15 residues. Trimming left V 4 bases short and J 4 bases short, with 16 bases between. Germline CDR1 and CDR2: MNHEY and SVGAGI. CDR3 in DNA: TGTGCCAGCAGTTTGGATGGTACGGGAGTAGAGACCCAGTACTTC. It is translated as CASSLDGTGVETQYF.

The genes are TRBV4-1 and TRBJ1-1; D call uncertain. CDR1 and CDR2 from the germline V gene are MGHRA and YSYEKL. Trimming shortened V by 3 bases and J by 0 bases, and 17 bases separated the two germline ends. This CDR3 spans 17 amino acids. DNA for the CDR3: TGCGCCAGCAGCCAGAGGCGGACGGAATACATGAACACTGAAGCTTTCTTT. This sequence encodes CASSQRRTEYMNTEAFF.

This clone has a handful of counts. The chain couples TRBV19 to TRBJ1-1; D unresolved. Trimming cost V 6 bases and J 5 bases, with 7 bases left between them. CDR1 LNHDA and CDR2 SQIVND come from the germline V gene (reference sequence). The CDR3 spans 11 residues. The CDR3 DNA is TGTGCCAGTAGGACGGCTACTGAAGCTTTCTTT. This sequence encodes CASRTATEAFF.

Points on this clone: The same CDR3 is also encoded by other DNA sequences in this sample. CDR3 nucleotides: TGTGCCAGCAGTTACGGGGGCGGGAGGGCCCCAGATACGCAGTATTTT. This codes for CASSYGGGRAPDTQYF. This sequence joins TRBV6-6 and TRBJ2-3, with 9 positions matching TRBD2. Germline V lookup: CDR1 MNHNY, CDR2 SVGAGI (reference sequence). The CDR3 has 16 residues. Trimming took 2 bases from V and 4 from J; bases not matched to a gene: 7.

The gene calls are TRBV27 and TRBJ2-6; D is unclear. Germline assignment: CDR1 MNHEY and CDR2 SMNVEV (reference sequence). The CDR3 length is 15 residues. V dropped 8 bases and J dropped 2 bases, with 13 bases sitting between them. The CDR3 region has the DNA TGTGCCAGCGCAAGGGTAATGCCTGGGGCCAACGTCCTGACTTTC. It encodes CASARVMPGANVLTF.

This sequence joins TRBV7-3 and TRBJ2-1, with D possibly being TRBD2 (6 bases). Germline loops: CDR1 SGHTA, CDR2 FQGTGA. The length of the CDR3 is 15 residues. V was cut by 3 bases and J by 7 bases, with 16 bases left in between. The CDR3 loop is CASSFSGGSQNEQFF. In nucleotides, the CDR3 is TGTGCCAGCAGCTTTAGCGGAGGGTCTCAAAATGAGCAGTTCTTC. The whole variable domain, filled in from reference TRBV7-3 and TRBJ2-1, reads GAGVSQTPSNKVTEKGKYVELRCDPISGHTALYWYRQSLGQGPEFLIYFQGTGAADDSGLPNDRFFAVRPEGSVSTLKIQRTERGDSAVYLCASSFSGGSQNEQFFGPGTRLTVL.

The chain has TRBV27 and TRBJ1-2, with D unclear. Germline CDR1 and CDR2: MNHEY and SMNVEV (reference sequence). V lost 2 bases and J 3 bases, leaving 10 bases between the germline ends. CDR3 length: 14 amino acids. CDR3 residues: CASSLVPSDYGYTF. The CDR3 DNA is TGTGCCAGCAGTTTAGTGCCGTCGGACTATGGCTACACCTTC.

The chain employs TRBV9 and TRBJ2-7; D is uncertain. The CDR3 has 15 amino acids. V was trimmed by 0 bases and J by 2 bases, leaving 12 bases between them. The germline V gene encodes CDR1 SGDLS and CDR2 YYNGEE. CDR3: CASSVDDLGTYEQYF. The CDR3 DNA sequence: TGTGCCAGCAGCGTAGATGATCTAGGGACCTACGAGCAGTACTTC.

The chain carries TRBV7-9 and TRBJ1-2, with D unclear. Germline V lookup: CDR1 SEHNR, CDR2 FQNEAQ (reference sequence). The CDR3 spans 12 residues. V lost 3 bases, J lost 8 bases, and 10 bases lay in between. CDR3 protein: CASSFLNQGYTF. The DNA for the CDR3 is TGTGCCAGCAGCTTCCTGAACCAAGGCTACACCTTC.

This clone was counted between two and nine times. The chain employs TRBV27 and TRBJ2-2; D ambiguous. The CDR3 runs to 14 residues. Germline assignment: CDR1 MNHEY and CDR2 SMNVEV (reference sequence). V lost 2 bases and J 5 bases, leaving 9 bases between the germline ends. The CDR3 region has the DNA TGTGCCAGCAGTTTAGTCCCGAGGACCGGGGAGCTGTTTTTT. Translation gives CASSLVPRTGELFF.

J is TRBJ2-1 and V is TRBV18, with 8 bases matching TRBD2. V dropped 3 bases and J dropped 6; count of bases not matched to a gene: 7. Germline V gene data show CDR1 as KGHSH and CDR2 as LQKENI. The CDR3 sequence is 15 residues long. This CDR3 is CASSPGAGVANEQFF. CDR3 coding DNA: TGTGCCAGCTCACCGGGAGCGGGAGTGGCCAATGAGCAGTTCTTC.

Worth noting for this clone: Distinct nucleotide sequences in the sample also encode this CDR3. The chain has TRBV5-1 and TRBJ1-4; weak D call: TRBD1 (6 bases). The CDR3 runs to 14 residues. Per the germline V gene, CDR1 is SGHRS and CDR2 is YFSETQ. The V end lost 0 bases, the J end lost 5 bases, and 8 bases lay between the germline ends. CDR3 amino acids: CASSLVQGNEKLFF. Here the CDR3 DNA reads TGCGCCAGCAGCTTGGTCCAGGGGAATGAAAAACTGTTTTTT.

The rearrangement joins TRBV28 to TRBJ1-5; weak D call: TRBD1 (5 bases). Germline CDR1 MDHEN, CDR2 SYDVKM. V lost 6 bases and J 9 bases, leaving 24 bases between the germline ends. The CDR3 covers 16 residues. The CDR3 here is CASSSRVWGVDPPQHF. The CDR3 DNA sequence: TGTGCCAGCAGCTCACGCGTCTGGGGGGTTGACCCGCCCCAGCATTTT.

The rearrangement links TRBV15 to TRBJ2-7; no clear D. The germline CDR1 and CDR2 sequences are LNHNV and YYDKDF (reference sequence). The CDR3 is made up of 15 amino acids. With 0 bases removed from V and 1 base from J, the gap between germline ends came to 10 bases. The CDR3 here is CATSRDAVGSYEQYF. The CDR3 nucleotides read TGTGCCACCAGCAGAGATGCGGTGGGATCCTACGAGCAGTACTTC.

V gene TRBV30 combines with J gene TRBJ2-7, with a weak D call TRBD1 (7 bases). Germline CDR1 and CDR2: GTSNPN and SVGIG (reference sequence). The CDR3 runs to 14 residues. Trimming removed 4 bases from V and 2 bases from J, with 15 bases in between. The CDR3 loop is CAWKVAGQTYEQYF. The DNA of the CDR3 is TGTGCCTGGAAGGTCGCGGGACAGACCTACGAGCAGTACTTC.

V and J are TRBV7-7 and TRBJ2-2, with 7 nucleotides matching TRBD1. In germline, CDR1 is SSHAT, CDR2 FNYEAQ (reference sequence). The CDR3 spans 14 residues. V shed 5 bases, J shed 5 bases, and the junction held 5 bases outside the gene matches. The CDR3 loop is CASSLRQGTGELFF. CDR3 in DNA: TGTGCCAGCAGCCTAAGACAGGGTACCGGGGAGCTGTTTTTT. Together with reference TRBV7-7 and TRBJ2-2, the CDR3 gives the full variable domain: GAGVSQSPRYKVTKRGQDVTLRCDPISSHATLYWYQQALGQGPEFLTYFNYEAQPDKSGLPSDRFSAERPEGSISTLTIQRTEQRDSAMYRCASSLRQGTGELFFGEGSRLTVL.

The rearrangement joins TRBV7-8 to TRBJ2-3, with TRBD2 identical over 10 bases. CDR1 is SGHVS, CDR2 FQNEAQ, per germline. The CDR3 contains 15 residues. The V gene end was trimmed by 6 bases and the J gene end by 11 bases; junction bases not matched to a gene: 14. CDR3: CASRSSGRIDPKQYF. CDR3 sequence (DNA): TGTGCCAGCAGGTCTAGCGGGAGAATTGATCCTAAGCAGTATTTT.